This is a list of T cell receptor beta chains from one sample in a study of T cells in Graves' hyperthyroidism and ophthalmopathy. A single record per CDR3 protein comes from TCRdb applying MiXCR to the multiplex PCR reads. Of 550,000 to 600,000 distinct CDR3 sequences listed, around 46% are singletons. Sequenced: peripheral blood or thyroid tissue (not recorded which). The receptor source for this set is an adult woman with Graves' disease, either hyperthyroidism or ophthalmopathy (not recorded which). The CDR3 runs from the conserved cysteine through the conserved F or W. The order of the fields is J gene, clone size, D gene, V gene, CDR3 DNA, CDR3 protein. A D gene is named only where the DNA matches it firmly. Some rows mark clone size as missing; the rest say once, few, many or name a class of expanded clone.

J gene: TRBJ1-1
clone size: few
D gene: -
V gene: TRBV6-1
CDR3 DNA: TGTGCCACCTCCGTCGGGAACACTGAAGCTTTCTTT
CDR3 protein: CATSVGNTEAFF

J gene: TRBJ1-2
clone size: -
D gene: TRBD1
V gene: TRBV6-1
CDR3 DNA: TGTGCCAGCAGGGCTCAGGGGGTCTATGGCTACACCTTC
CDR3 protein: CASRAQGVYGYTF

J gene: TRBJ1-1
clone size: -
D gene: TRBD1
V gene: TRBV29-1
CDR3 DNA: TGCAGCGCTGACAGGGTAGACACTGAAGCTTTCTTT
CDR3 protein: CSADRVDTEAFF

J gene: TRBJ2-2
clone size: many
D gene: -
V gene: TRBV3-1
CDR3 DNA: TGTGCCAGCAGACCCGACGGGAACACCGGGGAGCTGTTTTTT
CDR3 protein: CASRPDGNTGELFF

J gene: TRBJ2-3
clone size: -
D gene: TRBD2
V gene: TRBV10-3
CDR3 DNA: TGTGCCATCAGGGCGGAAACCAGCGGGGCTACAGATACGCAGTATTTT
CDR3 protein: CAIRAETSGATDTQYF

J gene: TRBJ2-7
clone size: -
D gene: TRBD1
V gene: TRBV7-9
CDR3 DNA: TGTGCCAGCAGTTCGTGGGACAGGAACTACGAGCAGTACTTC
CDR3 protein: CASSSWDRNYEQYF

J gene: TRBJ1-1
clone size: -
D gene: -
V gene: TRBV19
CDR3 DNA: TGTGCTAGAGAGGGGAGACGGGAGAACACTGAAGCTTTCTTT
CDR3 protein: CAREGRRENTEAFF

J gene: TRBJ2-7
clone size: once
D gene: TRBD1
V gene: TRBV20-1
CDR3 DNA: TGCAGTGCTCCCCGGACAGGGTTTTATTACGAGCAGTACTTC
CDR3 protein: CSAPRTGFYYEQYF

J gene: TRBJ2-7
clone size: -
D gene: TRBD2
V gene: TRBV5-6
CDR3 DNA: TGTGCCAGCAGCGCCTACGGGACTAGCGAAACCTACGAGCAGTACTTC
CDR3 protein: CASSAYGTSETYEQYF

J gene: TRBJ1-4
clone size: many
D gene: -
V gene: TRBV5-1
CDR3 DNA: TGCGCCAGCAGCTTCCTAGGTGCGGTCAATGAAAAACTGTTTTTT
CDR3 protein: CASSFLGAVNEKLFF

J gene: TRBJ2-7
clone size: -
D gene: -
V gene: TRBV7-9
CDR3 DNA: TGTGCCAGCAGCACCCTTGCGGAGCCAACCTACGAGCAGTACTTC
CDR3 protein: CASSTLAEPTYEQYF

J gene: TRBJ1-4
clone size: -
D gene: -
V gene: TRBV7-3
CDR3 DNA: TGTGCCAGCAGCTTTCGGTGGAACACCGGGGGCGAAAAACTGTTTTTT
CDR3 protein: CASSFRWNTGGEKLFF

J gene: TRBJ1-1
clone size: -
D gene: -
V gene: TRBV2
CDR3 DNA: TGTGCCAGCAGTGAACTAGCGGGGGAACGAGCTTTCTTT
CDR3 protein: CASSELAGERAFF

J gene: TRBJ2-7
clone size: -
D gene: -
V gene: TRBV2
CDR3 DNA: TGTGCCAGCAGCAGCGGATCCCGGGGCGGGTCCTACGAGCAGTACTTC
CDR3 protein: CASSSGSRGGSYEQYF

J gene: TRBJ2-7
clone size: many
D gene: -
V gene: TRBV5-1
CDR3 DNA: TGCGCCAGCAGCTTCACCACCGGCCACTCCATCTCCTACGAGCAGTACTTC
CDR3 protein: CASSFTTGHSISYEQYF

J gene: TRBJ1-6
clone size: -
D gene: -
V gene: TRBV7-9
CDR3 DNA: TGTGCCAGCAGCGCCTCTGAGGGTTATGTTTCACCCCTCCACTTT
CDR3 protein: CASSASEGYVSPLHF

J gene: TRBJ2-2
clone size: -
D gene: -
V gene: TRBV18
CDR3 DNA: TGTGCCAGCTCACCACGTTCGGGAGATGGGACCGGGGAGCTGTTTTTT
CDR3 protein: CASSPRSGDGTGELFF

J gene: TRBJ2-3
clone size: once
D gene: -
V gene: TRBV5-1
CDR3 DNA: TGCGCCAGCAGCTTGGAGTGGGGCACGCGTACCAGCATCGGAGATACGCAGTATTTT
CDR3 protein: CASSLEWGTRTSIGDTQYF

J gene: TRBJ1-2
clone size: few
D gene: -
V gene: TRBV6-6
CDR3 DNA: TGTGCCAGCAGTGTCCGGGGATTGGGGGTTATAGGTGGCTACACCTTC
CDR3 protein: CASSVRGLGVIGGYTF

J gene: TRBJ2-7
clone size: many
D gene: TRBD2
V gene: TRBV11-2
CDR3 DNA: TGTGCCAGCAGCTCTGCCGGGACTAGGGTTACCGAGCAGTACTTC
CDR3 protein: CASSSAGTRVTEQYF